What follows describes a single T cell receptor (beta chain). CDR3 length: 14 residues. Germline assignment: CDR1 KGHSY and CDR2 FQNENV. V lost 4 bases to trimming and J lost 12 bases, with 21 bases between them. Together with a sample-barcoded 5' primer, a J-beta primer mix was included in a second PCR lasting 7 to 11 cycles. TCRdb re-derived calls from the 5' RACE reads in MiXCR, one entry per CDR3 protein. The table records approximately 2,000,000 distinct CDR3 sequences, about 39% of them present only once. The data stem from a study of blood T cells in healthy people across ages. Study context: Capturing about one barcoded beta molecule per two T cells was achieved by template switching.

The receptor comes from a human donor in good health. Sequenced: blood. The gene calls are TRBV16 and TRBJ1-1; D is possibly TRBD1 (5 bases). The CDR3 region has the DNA TGTGCCAGCAGCCCGACGCAGGGTAATAGGAGTACTTTCTTT. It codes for CASSPTQGNRSTFF.